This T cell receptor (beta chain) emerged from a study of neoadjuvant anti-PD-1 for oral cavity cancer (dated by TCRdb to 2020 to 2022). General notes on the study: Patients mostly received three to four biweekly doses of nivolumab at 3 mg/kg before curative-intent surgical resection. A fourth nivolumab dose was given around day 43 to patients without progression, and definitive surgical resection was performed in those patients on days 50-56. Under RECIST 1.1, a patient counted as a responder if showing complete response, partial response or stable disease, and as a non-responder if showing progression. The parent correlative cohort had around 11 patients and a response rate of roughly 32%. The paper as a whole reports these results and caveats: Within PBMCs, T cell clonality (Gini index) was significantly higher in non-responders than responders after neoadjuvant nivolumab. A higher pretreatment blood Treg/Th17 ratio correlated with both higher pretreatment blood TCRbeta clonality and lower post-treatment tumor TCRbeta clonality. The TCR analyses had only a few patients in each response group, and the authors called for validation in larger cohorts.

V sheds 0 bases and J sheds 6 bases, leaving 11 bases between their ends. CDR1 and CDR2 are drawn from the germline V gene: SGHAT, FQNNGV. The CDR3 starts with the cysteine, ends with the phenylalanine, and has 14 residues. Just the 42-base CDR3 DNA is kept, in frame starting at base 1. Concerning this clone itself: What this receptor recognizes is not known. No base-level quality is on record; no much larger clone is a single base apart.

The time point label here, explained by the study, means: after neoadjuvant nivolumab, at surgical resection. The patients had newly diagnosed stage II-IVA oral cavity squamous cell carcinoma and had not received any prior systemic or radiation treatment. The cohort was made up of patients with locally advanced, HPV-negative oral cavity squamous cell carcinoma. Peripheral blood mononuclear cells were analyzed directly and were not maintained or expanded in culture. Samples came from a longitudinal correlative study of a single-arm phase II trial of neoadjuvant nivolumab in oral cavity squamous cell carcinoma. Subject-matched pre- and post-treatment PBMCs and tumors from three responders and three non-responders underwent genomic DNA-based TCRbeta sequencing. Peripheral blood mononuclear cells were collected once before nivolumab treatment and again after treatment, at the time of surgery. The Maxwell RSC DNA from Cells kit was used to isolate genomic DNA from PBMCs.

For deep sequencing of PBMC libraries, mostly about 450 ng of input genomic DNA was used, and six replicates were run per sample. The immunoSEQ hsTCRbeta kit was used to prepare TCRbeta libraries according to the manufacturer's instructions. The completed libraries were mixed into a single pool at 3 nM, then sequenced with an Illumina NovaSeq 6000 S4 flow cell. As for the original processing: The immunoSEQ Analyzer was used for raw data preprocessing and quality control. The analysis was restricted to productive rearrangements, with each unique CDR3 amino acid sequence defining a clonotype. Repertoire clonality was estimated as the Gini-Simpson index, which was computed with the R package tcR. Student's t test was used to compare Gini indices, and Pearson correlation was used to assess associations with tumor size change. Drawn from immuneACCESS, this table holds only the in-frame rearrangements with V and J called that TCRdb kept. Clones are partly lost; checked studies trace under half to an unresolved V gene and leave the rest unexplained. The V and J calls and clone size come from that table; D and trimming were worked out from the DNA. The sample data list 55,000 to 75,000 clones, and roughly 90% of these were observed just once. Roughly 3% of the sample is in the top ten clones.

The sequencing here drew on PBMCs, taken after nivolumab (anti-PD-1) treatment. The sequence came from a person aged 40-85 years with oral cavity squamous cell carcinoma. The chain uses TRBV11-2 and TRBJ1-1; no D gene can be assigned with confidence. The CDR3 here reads CASSLEYISAEAFF. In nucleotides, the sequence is TGTGCCAGCAGCTTAGAGTATATATCGGCTGAAGCTTTCTTT. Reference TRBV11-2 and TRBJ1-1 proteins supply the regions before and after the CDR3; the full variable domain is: EAGVAQSPRYKIIEKRQSVAFWCNPISGHATLYWYQQILGQGPKLLIQFQNNGVVDDSQLPKDRFSAERLKGVDSTLKIQPAKLEDSAVYLCASSLEYISAEAFFGQGTRLTVV.